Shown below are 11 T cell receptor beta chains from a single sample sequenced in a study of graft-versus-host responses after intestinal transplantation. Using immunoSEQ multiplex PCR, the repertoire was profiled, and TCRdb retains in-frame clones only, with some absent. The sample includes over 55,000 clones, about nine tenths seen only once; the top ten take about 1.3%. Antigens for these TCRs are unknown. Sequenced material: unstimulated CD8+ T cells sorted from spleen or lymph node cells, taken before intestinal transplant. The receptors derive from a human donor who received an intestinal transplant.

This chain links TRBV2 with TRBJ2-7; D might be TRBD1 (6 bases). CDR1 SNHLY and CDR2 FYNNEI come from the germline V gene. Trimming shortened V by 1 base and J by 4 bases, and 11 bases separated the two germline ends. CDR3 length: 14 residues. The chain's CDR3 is CASSEGGPRYEQYF. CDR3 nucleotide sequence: TGTGCCAGCAGTGAAGGGGGGCCCCGTTACGAGCAGTACTTC.

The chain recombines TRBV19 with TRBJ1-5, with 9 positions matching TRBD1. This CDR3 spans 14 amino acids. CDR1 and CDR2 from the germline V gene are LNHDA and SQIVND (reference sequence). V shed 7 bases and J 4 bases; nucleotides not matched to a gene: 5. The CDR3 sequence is CASKGQGINQPQHF. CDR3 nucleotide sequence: TGTGCCAGTAAGGGACAGGGAATAAATCAGCCCCAGCATTTT.

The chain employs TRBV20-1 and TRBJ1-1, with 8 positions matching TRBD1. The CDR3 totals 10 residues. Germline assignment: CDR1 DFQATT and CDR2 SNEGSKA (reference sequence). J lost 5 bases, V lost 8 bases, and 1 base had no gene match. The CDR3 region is CSHRGTEAFF. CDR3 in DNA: TGCAGTCACAGGGGGACTGAAGCTTTCTTT.

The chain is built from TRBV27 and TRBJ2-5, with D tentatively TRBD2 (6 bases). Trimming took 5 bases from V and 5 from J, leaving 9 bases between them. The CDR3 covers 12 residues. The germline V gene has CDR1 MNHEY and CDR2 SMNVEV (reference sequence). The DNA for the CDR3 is TGTGCCAGCAGTGGGGCGGGGGAGACCCAGTACTTC. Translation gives CASSGAGETQYF.

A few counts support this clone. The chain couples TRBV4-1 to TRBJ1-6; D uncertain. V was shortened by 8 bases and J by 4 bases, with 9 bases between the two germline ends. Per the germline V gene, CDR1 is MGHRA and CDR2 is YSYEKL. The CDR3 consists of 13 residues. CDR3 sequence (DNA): TGCGCCAGCGGAGGGTTATATAATTCACCCCTCCACTTT. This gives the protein CASGGLYNSPLHF.

The DNA for the CDR3 is TGTGCCAGCACACGGTCCAGCGGGGACTACGAGCAGTACTTC. This gives the protein CASTRSSGDYEQYF. This chain joins TRBV12-1 and TRBJ2-7; the table's D call, TRBD2, has no DNA check behind it. TRBV12-1 is termed a pseudogene. The CDR3 spans 14 residues.

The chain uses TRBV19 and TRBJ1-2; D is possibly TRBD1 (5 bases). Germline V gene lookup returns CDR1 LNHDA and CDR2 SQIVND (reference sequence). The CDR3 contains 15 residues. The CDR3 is CAVRQGVPTLGGYTF. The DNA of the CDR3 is TGTGCGGTGCGGCAGGGCGTACCTACGCTCGGGGGCTACACCTTC.

DNA of the CDR3: TGTGCCAGCAGCGTAGCTGGGACAGGGGCCGATACGCAGTATTTT. The encoded protein is CASSVAGTGADTQYF. The chain couples TRBV9 to TRBJ2-3; 10 bases fit TRBD1. This CDR3 region has 15 residues. Germline CDR1 SGDLS, CDR2 YYNGEE. V gave up 0 bases and J gave up 6 bases; unmatched junction bases: 4.

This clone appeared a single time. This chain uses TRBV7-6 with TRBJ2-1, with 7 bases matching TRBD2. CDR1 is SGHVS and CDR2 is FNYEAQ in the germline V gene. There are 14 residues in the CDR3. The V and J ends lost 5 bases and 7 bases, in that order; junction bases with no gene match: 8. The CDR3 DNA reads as TGTGCCAGCAGCCCCTTTGGGGGGGGTAATGAGCAGTTCTTC. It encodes CASSPFGGGNEQFF. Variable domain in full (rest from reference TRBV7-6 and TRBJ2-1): GAGVSQSPRYKVTKRGQDVALRCDPISGHVSLYWYRQALGQGPEFLTYFNYEAQQDKSGLPNDRFSAERPEGSISTLTIQRTEQRDSAMYRCASSPFGGGNEQFFGPGTRLTVL.

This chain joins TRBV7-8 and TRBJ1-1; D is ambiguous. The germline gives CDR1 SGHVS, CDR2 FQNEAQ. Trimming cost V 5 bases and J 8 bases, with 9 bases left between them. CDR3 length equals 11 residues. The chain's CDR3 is CASSPTREAFF. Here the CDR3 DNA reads TGTGCCAGCAGCCCTACCCGGGAAGCTTTCTTT.

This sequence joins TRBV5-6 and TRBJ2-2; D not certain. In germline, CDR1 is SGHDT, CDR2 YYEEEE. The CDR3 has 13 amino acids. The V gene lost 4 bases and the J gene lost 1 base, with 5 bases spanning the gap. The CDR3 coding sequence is TGTGCCAGCAGCGCCGGGAACACCGGGGAGCTGTTTTTT. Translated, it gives CASSAGNTGELFF. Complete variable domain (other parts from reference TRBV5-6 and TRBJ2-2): DAGVTQSPTHLIKTRGQQVTLRCSPKSGHDTVSWYQQALGQGPQFIFQYYEEEERQRGNFPDRFSGHQFPNYSSELNVNALLLGDSALYLCASSAGNTGELFFGEGSRLTVL.